What follows are 19 T cell receptor beta chains derived from one specimen sequenced in a study of cytomegalovirus exposure and HLA in healthy donors (dated by TCRdb to the late 2010s). Library creation used the immunoSEQ multiplex PCR assay. For the multiplex PCR, a mixture combining 60 forward primers for TCR Vbeta segments and 13 reverse primers for TCR Jbeta segments was used. As stored in TCRdb, this immuneACCESS dataset retains in-frame rearrangements with V and J assigned. A fraction of the clones does not appear; measured against another copy, unresolved V genes explain less than half of the discrepancy, and the remainder lacks a known reason. Present in this sample are approximately 170,000 clones, about 80% of which were seen just once. The top ten clones comprise less than 10% of the sample. Specimen: PBMCs. The source of these receptors is a man aged 18 to 35 in good health and CMV-seropositive.

The gene calls are TRBV4-1 and TRBJ1-2; D perhaps matches TRBD1 (5 bases). V was shortened by 5 bases and J by 0 bases, with 19 bases between the two germline ends. The V gene's germline CDR1 is MGHRA and CDR2 YSYEKL. The CDR3 is made up of 17 amino acids. The CDR3 nucleotides are TGCGCCAGCAGCGTGACGCTGGGGGGGAGGGCTAACTATGGCTACACCTTC. As protein: CASSVTLGGRANYGYTF.

The chain has TRBV27 and TRBJ2-5; tentative D call: TRBD2 (5 bases). CDR1 and CDR2 (germline): MNHEY, SMNVEV (reference sequence). V lost 6 bases, J lost 3 bases, and 11 bases lay in between. This CDR3 is 13 amino acids long. The DNA of the CDR3 is TGTGCCAGCAGCCGACACGGGAAAGAGACCCAGTACTTC. This encodes CASSRHGKETQYF.

CDR3 protein: CASSPLKLATGVGEQYF. The CDR3 DNA reads TGTGCCAGCAGTCCCCTAAAGCTAGCGACAGGGGTTGGTGAGCAGTACTTC. The chain couples TRBV27 to TRBJ2-7; the match to TRBD1 covers 8 bases. The CDR3 contains 17 residues. Germline V gene data show CDR1 as MNHEY and CDR2 as SMNVEV (reference sequence). Germline trimming cut 5 bases from V and 7 bases from J; bases unmatched to any gene: 19.

The chain carries TRBV27 and TRBJ2-7; 9 positions match TRBD1. The ends lost 4 bases at V and 5 bases at J; junction bases unmatched: 9. The V gene's germline CDR1 is MNHEY and CDR2 SMNVEV (reference sequence). The CDR3 is 15 amino acids. The CDR3: CASSSPGTGFHEQYF. The CDR3 DNA follows: TGTGCCAGCAGTTCCCCCGGGACAGGGTTCCACGAGCAGTACTTC.

The J gene is TRBJ1-6, the V gene TRBV28; D not certain. The CDR3 extends over 13 amino acids. Trimming left V 1 base short and J 10 bases short, with 8 bases between. Germline lookup yields CDR1 MDHEN and CDR2 SYDVKM. The CDR3 coding sequence is TGTGCCAGCAGTTTATTGGCAGTATCACCCCTCCACTTT. It translates to CASSLLAVSPLHF.

The chain is built from TRBV6-5 and TRBJ2-3; 7 bases match TRBD1. CDR1 MNHEY and CDR2 SVGAGI come from the germline V gene. CDR3 length equals 14 residues. Losses at the gene ends were 6 bases for V and 2 bases for J; bases not matched to a gene: 5. CDR3 loop: CASSRQGITDTQYF. The CDR3, as DNA: TGTGCCAGCAGCCGACAGGGAATCACAGATACGCAGTATTTT.

This chain uses TRBV7-9 with TRBJ2-1; D remains unclear. V lost 1 base and J lost 7, with 14 bases in between. The germline V gene has CDR1 SEHNR and CDR2 FQNEAQ (reference sequence). CDR3 size: 15 residues. CDR3 bases: TGTGCCAGCAGCTTAGGGGCAGGTGTTAGGAATGAGCAGTTCTTC. This codes for CASSLGAGVRNEQFF.

The V call is TRBV11-2, the J call TRBJ1-1; TRBD1 might be the D (6 bases). V was cut by 4 bases and J by 4 bases, with 10 bases left in between. This CDR3 has 13 amino acids. CDR1 and CDR2 from the germline V gene are SGHAT and FQNNGV. The CDR3, as DNA: TGTGCCAGCAGCTCCAGGGGTGGCACTGAAGCTTTCTTT. This codes for CASSSRGGTEAFF.

V usage is TRBV6-1 and J usage is TRBJ2-1; 7 bases fit TRBD2. Trimming at V came to 3 bases and at J to 8 bases, leaving 16 bases not matched to a gene. CDR1 and CDR2 (germline): MNHNS, SASEGT. The CDR3 has 17 amino acids. The CDR3 loop is CASSEIGAGLVGDEQFF. The CDR3 DNA is TGTGCCAGCAGTGAGATCGGCGCCGGACTAGTGGGGGATGAGCAGTTCTTC.

The chain is built from TRBV7-2 and TRBJ2-2, with TRBD2 as a possible D gene (6 bases). CDR3 length equals 16 residues. Trimming removed 2 bases at V and 6 bases at J, with 16 bases between. The germline CDR1 and CDR2 sequences are SGHTA and FQGNSA. CDR3 nucleotides: TGTGCCAGCAGCTTATTCCGGGGAGGAGTCCCCGGGGAGCTGTTTTTT. Protein product: CASSLFRGGVPGELFF.

This clone was observed once. This chain links TRBV30 with TRBJ1-1; TRBD1 matches at 7 bases. The trim removed 3 bases at V and 8 bases at J, leaving 9 bases unmatched. CDR1 and CDR2 from the germline V gene are GTSNPN and SVGIG (reference sequence). The CDR3 is made up of 13 amino acids. The CDR3 coding sequence is TGTGCCTGGAGCGTCACGGACAGGTCAGAAGCTTTCTTT. Protein product: CAWSVTDRSEAFF.

This clone was seen a few times. The rearrangement uses TRBV29-1 and TRBJ2-7, with D perhaps matching TRBD2 (5 bases). Trimming removed 7 bases from V and 5 bases from J, with 18 bases in between. Germline V lookup: CDR1 SQVTM, CDR2 ANQGSEA. CDR3 size: 13 residues. The CDR3 nucleotides are TGCAGCGCTGTTAACTCGGGGTCCCACGAGCAGTACTTC. Translation: CSAVNSGSHEQYF.

The CDR3 DNA follows: TGTGCCAGTCACGGGACAGGGGGCAATCAGCCCCAGCATTTT. Translation: CASHGTGGNQPQHF. This chain connects TRBV6-1 to TRBJ1-5, with 10 positions matching TRBD1. The CDR3 sequence is 14 residues long. Germline V gives CDR1 MNHNS, CDR2 SASEGT. J was trimmed by 2 bases and V by 9 bases; bases with no gene match: 4.

The V gene is TRBV5-4, the J gene TRBJ2-7, with 7 bases fitting TRBD1. The germline V gene encodes CDR1 SGHNT and CDR2 YYREEE (reference sequence). The CDR3 has 14 residues. The V gene end was trimmed by 4 bases and the J gene end by 0 bases; junction bases not matched to a gene: 4. The CDR3 region has the DNA TGTGCCAGCAGCATGGACAGGAGCTCCTACGAGCAGTACTTC. Translating it yields CASSMDRSSYEQYF.

The rearrangement uses TRBV18 and TRBJ1-5; no clear D. The CDR3 spans 14 residues. Per germline, CDR1 KGHSH and CDR2 LQKENI. Trimming stripped 2 bases from V and 2 bases from J, with 7 bases between. The CDR3 DNA is TGTGCCAGCTCACCAGCGGCGGGCAATCAGCCCCAGCATTTT. It is translated as CASSPAAGNQPQHF.

This rearrangement joins TRBV2 to TRBJ1-5; D is possibly TRBD1 (5 bases). Per germline, CDR1 SNHLY and CDR2 FYNNEI. Trimming stripped 6 bases from V and 5 bases from J, with 23 bases between. The CDR3 consists of 17 residues. The DNA for the CDR3 is TGTGCCAGCAGGTTAGACAACCTCCCAACCAGGGATCAGCCCCAGCATTTT. Amino acid sequence: CASRLDNLPTRDQPQHF.

This clone turned up a few times. The genes are TRBV15 and TRBJ2-1; tentatively, D is TRBD1 (5 bases). Trimming stripped 3 bases from V and 3 bases from J, with 12 bases between. The germline CDR1 and CDR2 sequences are LNHNV and YYDKDF (reference sequence). CDR3 size: 15 residues. The CDR3 loop is CATSSRPDSYNEQFF. CDR3 nucleotides: TGTGCCACCAGCAGCCGCCCAGACAGCTACAATGAGCAGTTCTTC.

The V call is TRBV18, the J call TRBJ2-7, with a possible D match to TRBD2 (5 bases). Trimming removed 3 bases at V and 7 bases at J, with 10 bases between. The CDR3 is 12 amino acids. Germline CDR1 is KGHSH and CDR2 is LQKENI. CDR3 protein: CASSPAPGEQYF. The CDR3 nucleotides are TGTGCCAGCTCACCTGCACCGGGGGAGCAGTACTTC.

The rearrangement joins TRBV7-2 to TRBJ1-5; 7 nucleotides agree with TRBD1. The CDR3 runs 16 residues. Germline CDR1 and CDR2: SGHTA and FQGNSA. V trimming: 3 bases; J trimming: 9 bases; junction bases outside the gene matches: 14. The CDR3 coding sequence is TGTGCCAGCAGCTTGGGGCTAGGGGGCTCCCAGGTGCCCCAGCATTTT. Its protein product is CASSLGLGGSQVPQHF.